Listed here are 9 T cell receptor beta chains from one sample, sequenced in a study of radiation and T cells in renal cell carcinoma. Time point given: blood 2 weeks post-SBRT. Treatment indicated: 15 Gy SBRT to primary tumor, nephrectomy 4 weeks later. Data came from immunoSEQ multiplex PCR; TCRdb stores just in-frame clones and leaves some out. Among around 75,000 clones listed, around 76% were seen once. The sample in question was blood, obtained from a patient whose treatment included radiotherapy and nephrectomy. All receptors derive from a man between 60 and 75 years old with renal cell carcinoma.

CDR3 amino acids: CASSLPTGDLMGTDTQYF. The CDR3 DNA reads as TGTGCCAGCAGCCTACCGACAGGGGACTTGATGGGCACAGATACGCAGTATTTT. The gene calls are TRBV5-6 and TRBJ2-3, with 8 nucleotides matching TRBD1. CDR1 and CDR2 (germline): SGHDT, YYEEEE. The CDR3 is made up of 18 amino acids. The trim removed 4 bases at V and 1 base at J, leaving 14 bases unmatched.

CDR3: CASSYLAGVNNEQFF. The CDR3 nucleotides read TGTGCCAGCAGTTACCTAGCGGGGGTAAACAATGAGCAGTTCTTC. The chain uses TRBV6-5 and TRBJ2-1; 10 positions match TRBD2. Trimming at V came to 2 bases and at J to 5 bases, leaving 3 bases not matched to a gene. Germline CDR1 is MNHEY and CDR2 is SVGAGI. The CDR3 consists of 15 residues.

The chain employs TRBV19 and TRBJ2-2, with D perhaps matching TRBD1 or TRBD2 (5 bases each). The CDR3 contains 17 residues. Trimming removed 2 bases at V and 0 bases at J, with 13 bases between. Germline V CDR1 and CDR2: LNHDA, SQIVND (reference sequence). Written as DNA, the CDR3 is TGTGCCAGTAGTATACGAATGAGAGGGGCGAACACCGGGGAGCTGTTTTTT. Amino acids: CASSIRMRGANTGELFF.

This clone is medium-sized within its sample. The gene calls are TRBV19 and TRBJ2-6; D might be TRBD2 (5 bases). The germline V and J ends were trimmed by 2 bases and 7 bases, with 12 bases remaining between them. Per germline, CDR1 LNHDA and CDR2 SQIVND (reference sequence). The CDR3 extends over 15 amino acids. The CDR3 loop reads CASSISAGLANVLTF. The CDR3 DNA is TGTGCCAGTAGTATAAGTGCAGGACTCGCCAACGTCCTGACTTTC.

The rearrangement uses TRBV2 and TRBJ1-6; D is unresolved. The ends were cut back, 7 bases at V and 9 bases at J, with 16 bases in the middle. The CDR3 totals 14 residues. In germline, CDR1 is SNHLY, CDR2 FYNNEI. CDR3 loop: CASIGQEASSPLHF. The CDR3 DNA follows: TGTGCCAGCATAGGGCAGGAGGCCAGTTCACCCCTCCACTTT. The full variable domain, with the rest looked up from reference TRBV2 and TRBJ1-6, is EPEVTQTPSHQVTQMGQEVILRCVPISNHLYFYWYRQILGQKVEFLVSFYNNEISEKSEIFDDQFSVERPDGSNFTLKIRSTKLEDSAMYFCASIGQEASSPLHFGNGTRLTVT.

The V call is TRBV4-1, the J call TRBJ1-1; TRBD1 might be the D (6 bases). Trimming stripped 1 base from V and 3 bases from J, with 12 bases between. Germline V gives CDR1 MGHRA, CDR2 YSYEKL. The CDR3 length is 15 residues. The CDR3 loop reads CASSQGLQGYTEAFF. DNA of the CDR3: TGCGCCAGCAGCCAAGGGTTACAGGGATACACTGAAGCTTTCTTT.

V usage is TRBV11-3 and J usage is TRBJ2-2; the D gene is possibly TRBD1 (6 bases). V was cut by 5 bases and J by 0 bases, with 16 bases left in between. The CDR3 has 17 residues. CDR1 SGHNT and CDR2 YENEEA come from the germline V gene. The CDR3 region has the DNA TGTGCCAGCAGCCCGTCCCACAGGGCCGCGAACACCGGGGAGCTGTTTTTT. It is translated as CASSPSHRAANTGELFF.

CDR3 sequence reads: CASSLGGINTGELFF. In nucleotides, the CDR3 is TGTGCCAGCAGCTTAGGGGGGATAAACACCGGGGAGCTGTTTTTT. V and J are TRBV11-2 and TRBJ2-2, with D perhaps given as TRBD1 or TRBD2 (5 bases each). Trimming cost V 1 base and J 2 bases, with 8 bases left between them. The germline CDR1 and CDR2 sequences are SGHAT and FQNNGV. CDR3 size: 15 residues.

The chain joins TRBV5-1 to TRBJ1-2; possible D gene TRBD1, 5 bases. Germline V CDR1 and CDR2: SGHRS, YFSETQ. V lost 2 bases, J lost 14 bases, and 16 bases lay in between. The CDR3 sequence is 12 residues long. The CDR3 sequence is CASSFDRDSGTF. Written as DNA, the CDR3 is TGCGCCAGCAGCTTCGACCGGGACTCGGGGACCTTC. Full variable domain (missing parts from reference TRBV5-1 and TRBJ1-2): KAGVTQTPRYLIKTRGQQVTLSCSPISGHRSVSWYQQTPGQGLQFLFEYFSETQRNKGNFPGRFSGRQFSNSRSEMNVSTLELGDSALYLCASSFDRDSGTFGSGTRLTVV.